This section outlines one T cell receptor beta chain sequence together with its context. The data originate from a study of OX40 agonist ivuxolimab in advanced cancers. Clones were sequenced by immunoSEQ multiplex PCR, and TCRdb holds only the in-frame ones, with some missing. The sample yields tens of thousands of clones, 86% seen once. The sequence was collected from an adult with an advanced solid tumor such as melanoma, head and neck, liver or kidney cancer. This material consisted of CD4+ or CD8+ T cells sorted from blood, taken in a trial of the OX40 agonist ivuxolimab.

In DNA, the CDR3 is TGCGCCATAACCAGGGGTTGCAATGAGCAGTTCTTC. This encodes CAITRGCNEQFF. V is TRBV10-1 and J is TRBJ2-1, with D perhaps TRBD1 (6 bases). The CDR3 has 12 amino acids. Germline V gene sequence: CDR1 WNHNN, CDR2 SYGVQD (reference sequence). Trimming shortened V by 10 bases and J by 6 bases, and 13 bases separated the two germline ends.